These 6 T cell receptor beta chains share one sample of origin, sequenced in a study of glioma-infiltrating T cells (dated by TCRdb to the mid-2010s). TCRdb lists the instrument as Illumina MiSeq. TCR alpha and beta CDR3 regions were amplified with the iRepertoire nested amplicon-rescue multiplex PCR (arm-PCR) platform from RNA. The raw public data were reprocessed by TCRdb itself: fastp quality trimming at Q25, MiXCR clonotype calling, in-frame beta chains only. Here each entry gathers all rows of one CDR3 protein and keeps the most common genes and DNA. The sample table lists around 100,000 distinct CDR3 sequences, roughly 30% of them with a count of one. Jointly, the top ten make up less than 55% of the sample. What was sequenced was glioma tissue, nonneoplastic brain tissue, or PBMCs (not recorded which). The receptors originated from a human donor with low-grade glioma or glioblastoma, undergoing nonglioma brain surgery, or in good health (not recorded which).

Worth noting for this clonotype: The missing conserved phenylalanine or tryptophan at the end of this CDR3 makes a read error likely. The rearrangement joins TRBV2 to TRBJ2-5, with 15 bases that match TRBD2. The J segment lost 4 bases and the V segment lost 6 bases, leaving 6 bases of the junction unmatched. The CDR3 is 16 amino acids. Per germline, CDR1 SNHLY and CDR2 FYNNEI. The CDR3 loop reads CASRGLAGGNAETQYL. The CDR3 nucleotides are TGTGCCAGCAGGGGACTAGCGGGGGGCAACGCAGAGACCCAGTACCTC.

This clonotype was counted a few times. The chain recombines TRBV14 with TRBJ1-2; no firm D call. CDR1 and CDR2 from the germline V gene are SGHDN and FVKESK. Trimming stripped 4 bases from V and 5 bases from J, with 11 bases between. The CDR3 contains 13 residues. CDR3 DNA sequence: TGTGCCAGCAGCCTAAGCGGCAGTTATGGCTACACCTTC. Translation: CASSLSGSYGYTF.

This chain connects TRBV5-4 to TRBJ2-7; a possible D gene is TRBD1 (5 bases). The CDR3 runs 14 residues. V lost 0 bases and J lost 3, with 10 bases in between. From germline, CDR1 is SGHNT and CDR2 YYREEE (reference sequence). CDR3 sequence (DNA): TGTGCCAGCAGCTTGGGCAGACAGCTCTACGAGCAGTACTTC. Translated: CASSLGRQLYEQYF. Supplemented by reference TRBV5-4 and TRBJ2-7, the full variable domain reads ETGVTQSPTHLIKTRGQQVTLRCSSQSGHNTVSWYQQALGQGPQFIFQYYREEENGRGNFPPRFSGLQFPNYSSELNVNALELDDSALYLCASSLGRQLYEQYFGPGTRLTVT.

This clonotype turned up a few times. The rearrangement uses TRBV2 and TRBJ2-5, with D tentatively TRBD1 (5 bases). V lost 5 bases and J 1 base, leaving 14 bases between the germline ends. This CDR3 spans 15 amino acids. The germline CDR1 and CDR2 sequences are SNHLY and FYNNEI. The CDR3 coding sequence is TGTGCCAGCAGTCCCGCTGGGGCGATCCAAGAGACCCAGTACTTC. It is translated as CASSPAGAIQETQYF.

The J gene is TRBJ1-1, the V gene TRBV14, with D unclear. Germline V gene sequence: CDR1 SGHDN, CDR2 FVKESK. CDR3 length: 13 residues. V was cut by 4 bases and J by 1 base, with 7 bases left in between. In nucleotides, the CDR3 is TGTGCCAGCAGCCGGCTCCCGAACACTGAAGCTTTCTTT. This sequence encodes CASSRLPNTEAFF. Full variable domain (outside the CDR3, taken from reference TRBV14 and TRBJ1-1): EAGVTQFPSHSVIEKGQTVTLRCDPISGHDNLYWYRRVMGKEIKFLLHFVKESKQDESGMPNNRFLAERTGGTYSTLKVQPAELEDSGVYFCASSRLPNTEAFFGQGTRLTVV.

As concerns this clonotype: A read error may explain this, as a much larger clone is one base away. The V gene is TRBV7-2, the J gene TRBJ2-7; D is ambiguous. The CDR3 is 14 amino acids. From germline, CDR1 is SGHTA and CDR2 FQGNSA. Trimming took off 1 base at V and 3 bases at J, with 10 bases between the two ends. The CDR3 region has the DNA TGTGCCAGCAGCTTAGGCGCACTCTACTACGAGCAGTACTTC. It codes for CASSLGALYYEQYF.